The T cell receptor beta chain described here comes from a study of CD8+CD57+ T cells in acquired aplastic anemia. According to the study, genomic DNA was the template for TCR beta VDJ and CDR3 profiling. TCRdb analysed the reads with MiXCR anew, one entry per CDR3 protein. The data contain approximately 380,000 distinct CDR3 sequences, around 72% of them singletons. The study's findings and limits: Significance was not reached for CD8+ Simpson's diversity between patients and controls.

The CDR3 is made up of 15 amino acids. The J segment lost 7 bases and the V segment lost 3 bases, leaving 13 bases of the junction unmatched. CDR1 is DFQATT, CDR2 SNEGSKA, per germline (reference sequence). A note on this clonotype: Antigen specificity is unknown.

The source of this sequence is a human donor in good health, serving as a control. The material sequenced was sorted CD4+, CD8+, or CD8+CD57+ T cells (not recorded which) from PBMCs. The chain links TRBV20-1 to TRBJ1-2, with TRBD1 matching over 8 bases. For the CDR3, the DNA is TGCAGTGCTAGTGGCGCAGGGGGCGCGTTCGGTGGCTACACCTTC. Amino acid sequence: CSASGAGGAFGGYTF.